This paragraph covers one TCR beta chain sequence. Its antigen is unknown. This sample was included in a study of early stage breast cancer tumors. Background on the study: Roughly 10-fold was the mean read coverage per sample.

The CDR3 covers 18 residues. Germline lookup yields CDR1 KGHSH and CDR2 LQKENI. V was cut by 2 bases and J by 1 base, with 19 bases left in between. Clones were read by immunoSEQ multiplex PCR, and TCRdb kept only the in-frame ones, dropping some. The data contain about 72,000 clones, more than 60% of them singletons. Study-level findings and limits: Blood repertoires resembled normal breast more than tumor. Functional markers like CD4, CD8 and FOXP3 were missed in bulk sequencing.

The V and J genes are TRBV18 and TRBJ2-3; D perhaps matches TRBD2 (5 bases). The sample taken for sequencing was blood. The sequence came from a person aged 55 to 69 with breast cancer. The CDR3 DNA reads as TGTGCCAGCTCACCAAGGCTAGCAGCCAGGCGGGGCACAGATACGCAGTATTTT. Protein sequence: CASSPRLAARRGTDTQYF.